This T cell receptor (beta chain) was identified in a study of read filtering for tumor transcriptome and immune sequencing. Findings of the study overall: Correlation between methods rose after single-read clonotypes were removed.

Germline V gives CDR1 SQVTM, CDR2 ANQGSEA. The CDR3 runs 14 residues. Trimming cost V 1 base and J 4 bases; bases outside gene matches: 6. From around 440 ng of RNA, a library with molecular barcoded alpha/delta and beta/gamma adaptors was made. From the reads, TCRdb called clonotypes with MiXCR, one entry per CDR3 protein. The sample consists of roughly 90,000 distinct CDR3 sequences, around 12% of them appearing once. Many counts were recorded for this clonotype. Its antigen is unknown. The chain employs TRBV29-1 and TRBJ2-5, with 7 bases that match TRBD1. Sequencing input: a population of CD138-negative cells sorted from bone marrow. This sequence originates from a donor at least 40 years old with multiple myeloma. CDR3: CSVEGGQGVETQYF. The DNA for the CDR3 is TGCAGCGTTGAAGGGGGGCAGGGGGTAGAGACCCAGTACTTC. The variable domain in full, completed from reference TRBV29-1 and TRBJ2-5, reads SAVISQKPSRDICQRGTSLTIQCQVDSQVTMMFWYRQQPGQSLTLIATANQGSEATYESGFVIDKFPISRPNLTFSTLTVSNMSPEDSSIYLCSVEGGQGVETQYFGPGTRLLVL.